This T cell receptor beta chain is from a study of T cells and Merkel cell carcinoma outcomes. Libraries were prepared by immunoSEQ multiplex PCR; TCRdb keeps only in-frame clonotypes and omits some of them. The profile shows 12,000 or so clones, over 95% of them singletons. This clonotype was obtained from a human donor with Merkel cell carcinoma. Material for sequencing was tumor tissue from Merkel cell carcinoma.

CDR3 DNA sequence: TGTGCCAGCTCTGAGGGAGCGCAAGAGACCCAGTACTTC. Its protein product is CASSEGAQETQYF. The chain has TRBV18 and TRBJ2-5; TRBD2 might be the D (5 bases). V was shortened by 6 bases and J by 2 bases, with 10 bases between the two germline ends. The CDR3 spans 13 residues. In germline, CDR1 is KGHSH, CDR2 LQKENI.